Below, 30 T cell receptor beta chains from the same sample are listed, as sequenced in a study of kidney transplant recipient with SARS-CoV-2 infection. From the reads, TCRdb called clonotypes with MiXCR, one entry per CDR3 protein. The repertoire consists of 200,000 to 250,000 distinct CDR3 sequences, with about 28% occurring once and the leading ten covering 6% to 8.5%. The sequencing here drew on a blood sample, taken at baseline and between days 110 and 120 from a kidney transplant recipient. Receptors originate from a young adult male patient who had COVID-19 and was a kidney transplant recipient. Some T cells may be transferred from the graft donor.

This clonotype was observed a few times. The chain recombines TRBV20-1 with TRBJ2-5, with D tentatively TRBD1 (6 bases). This CDR3 has 14 amino acids. CDR1 is DFQATT and CDR2 is SNEGSKA in the germline V gene (reference sequence). The germline V and J ends were trimmed by 1 base and 5 bases, with 14 bases remaining between them. The CDR3 loop is CSARGGLAVETQYF. In DNA, the CDR3 is TGCAGTGCTAGAGGGGGGCTAGCAGTGGAGACCCAGTACTTC.

This clonotype was seen at least ten times. This chain uses TRBV7-7 with TRBJ1-2; no definite D call. This CDR3 has 17 residues. The V and J ends lost 4 bases and 4 bases respectively, with 22 bases between them. The germline V gene has CDR1 SSHAT and CDR2 FNYEAQ (reference sequence). CDR3 loop: CASSWFNKCRKTYGYTF. The CDR3 nucleotides read TGTGCCAGCAGCTGGTTCAATAAGTGCCGAAAGACCTATGGCTACACCTTC. The full variable domain, rest sourced from reference TRBV7-7 and TRBJ1-2, is GAGVSQSPRYKVTKRGQDVTLRCDPISSHATLYWYQQALGQGPEFLTYFNYEAQPDKSGLPSDRFSAERPEGSISTLTIQRTEQRDSAMYRCASSWFNKCRKTYGYTFGSGTRLTVV.

Notes on this clonotype: A much larger clone differs by one base, so this may be a read error. This CDR3 is CAGSWGTNTEAFF. As DNA, the CDR3 is TGCGCCGGCAGCTGGGGGACGAACACTGAAGCTTTCTTT. This chain joins TRBV5-1 and TRBJ1-1; maybe TRBD1 (5 bases). The CDR3 contains 13 residues. The germline gives CDR1 SGHRS, CDR2 YFSETQ.

As regards this clonotype: Being one base from a much bigger clone, this may be a read error. The chain has TRBV6-5 and TRBJ1-2; D unclear. The ends were cut back, 5 bases at V and 4 bases at J, with 23 bases in the middle. This CDR3 contains 17 residues. Germline V gene sequence: CDR1 MNHEY, CDR2 SVGAGI. The CDR3 loop is CASSRPQGGRKTYGYTF. CDR3 DNA: TGTGCCAGCAGTCGACCTCAAGGTGGGAGAAAGACCTATGGCTACACCTTC.

This clonotype occurred a few times. V is TRBV20-1 and J is TRBJ2-3; TRBD1 is a possible D gene (8 bases). The CDR3 is 13 amino acids. Trimming removed 6 bases from V and 6 bases from J, with 16 bases in between. Germline-derived CDR1 and CDR2 are DFQATT and SNEGSKA (reference sequence). Here the CDR3 reads CSAVQGEGDTQYF. For the CDR3, the DNA is TGCAGTGCGGTACAGGGGGAGGGTGATACGCAGTATTTT.

This clonotype has at least ten counts. The chain combines TRBV12-3 or TRBV12-4 with TRBJ2-3; D unresolved. Trimming cost V 3 bases and J 7 bases, with 14 bases left between them. The CDR3 is 14 amino acids. This chain's CDR3 is CASSFSADPYTQYF. CDR3 sequence (DNA): TGTGCCAGCAGTTTCTCCGCAGACCCCTATACGCAGTATTTT.

This clonotype was seen ten or more times. The chain couples TRBV11-3 to TRBJ2-1; weak D call: TRBD2 (6 bases). Per the germline V gene, CDR1 is SGHNT and CDR2 is YENEEA. Trimming pared 5 bases from V and 5 bases from J, leaving 19 bases between. This CDR3 region has 16 residues. The CDR3 DNA is TGTGCCAGCAGCCTCTCCATTGGGGGGTCCAACAATGAGCAGTTCTTC. Its translation is CASSLSIGGSNNEQFF.

With regard to this clonotype: Possible read error: a much larger clone is one base away. The chain is built from TRBV5-1 and TRBJ2-7; D gene unclear. This CDR3 has 14 residues. The germline gives CDR1 SGHRS, CDR2 YFSETQ. The CDR3 nucleotides are TGCGCCAGCACGGGTGATCTCGCTACCTACGAGCAGTGCTTC. As protein: CASTGDLATYEQCF. The full variable domain, completed using reference TRBV5-1 and TRBJ2-7, is KAGVTQTPRYLIKTRGQQVTLSCSPISGHRSVSWYQQTPGQGLQFLFEYFSETQRNKGNFPGRFSGRQFSNSRSEMNVSTLELGDSALYLCASTGDLATYEQCFGPGTRLTVT.

This clonotype was observed at least ten times. The J gene is TRBJ1-6, the V gene TRBV20-1; 9 bases line up with TRBD1. V lost 0 bases to trimming and J lost 10 bases; unmatched junction nucleotides: 7. Germline CDR1 reads DFQATT; CDR2 reads SNEGSKA (reference sequence). CDR3 length: 15 amino acids. The DNA of the CDR3 is TGCAGTGCTAGAGACATACAGGGGGCTGGATCACCCCTCCACTTT. Encoded protein: CSARDIQGAGSPLHF.

This rearrangement joins TRBV28 to TRBJ1-1; 9 nucleotides line up with TRBD1. Germline V lookup: CDR1 MDHEN, CDR2 SYDVKM. CDR3 length: 19 residues. Trimming took 3 bases from V and 0 from J; bases not matched to a gene: 14. The CDR3 loop reads CASSLGIPGQGRMNTEAFF. DNA for the CDR3: TGTGCCAGCAGTTTGGGGATACCGGGACAGGGAAGAATGAACACTGAAGCTTTCTTT.

To note about this clonotype: A much larger clone sits a single nucleotide away, making a read error possible. The chain links TRBV4-3 to TRBJ2-1, with 7 bases aligning to TRBD2. The CDR3 is 16 residues long. The germline gives CDR1 LGHNA, CDR2 YSLEER. Here the CDR3 reads CASSQEGGSAYNEQLF. The DNA for the CDR3 is TGCGCCAGCAGCCAAGAAGGCGGGAGTGCCTACAATGAGCAGCTCTTC.

Regarding this clonotype: A much larger clone sits a single nucleotide away, making a read error possible. The chain combines TRBV6-8 with TRBJ2-2; D is possibly TRBD2 (6 bases). CDR3 length: 11 amino acids. Germline-derived CDR1 and CDR2 are MNHGY and SAAAGT. The CDR3 protein is CASRNTGGLFF. The CDR3 DNA reads as TGTGCCAGCAGGAACACCGGGGGGCTGTTTTTT.

This clonotype was seen a single time. The chain carries TRBV30 and TRBJ1-2; D is ambiguous. V was cut by 5 bases and J by 4 bases, with 23 bases left in between. Germline-derived CDR1 and CDR2 are GTSNPN and SVGIG (reference sequence). The CDR3 loop spans 16 amino acids. This chain's CDR3 is CAWLTWRYRKTYGYTF. CDR3 DNA sequence: TGTGCCTGGTTGACGTGGCGTTATAGAAAGACCTATGGCTACACCTTC.

This clonotype was seen a single time. A much bigger clone sits one base away, suggesting this may be a read error. The CDR3 nucleotides are TGTGCCTGCAGTCCGCAACTCTCACACGGAAAGACCTATGGCTACACCTTC. Amino acid sequence: CACSPQLSHGKTYGYTF. The genes are TRBV6-4 and TRBJ1-2; D call uncertain. This CDR3 comprises 17 residues. Germline assignment: CDR1 MRHNA and CDR2 SNTAGT.

This clonotype was detected ten times or more. The chain employs TRBV11-2 and TRBJ2-4, with 9 bases aligning to TRBD2. The V and J ends lost 5 bases and 3 bases, in that order; junction bases with no gene match: 23. CDR3 length: 21 residues. Germline-derived CDR1 and CDR2 are SGHAT and FQNNGV. The CDR3 region has the DNA TGTGCCAGCAGCCCACTCCGGGAGTTGCTAGCGGGGAAGGTGGGCAAAAACATTCAGTACTTC. The encoded protein is CASSPLRELLAGKVGKNIQYF.

Many counts were recorded for this clonotype. The chain has TRBV4-2 and TRBJ1-2; D might be TRBD1 (5 bases). V was shortened by 0 bases and J by 13 bases, with 24 bases between the two germline ends. CDR3 length: 16 amino acids. The germline V gene encodes CDR1 LGHNA and CDR2 YNFKEQ. The CDR3 spells CASSQDPRQPFYSCTF. CDR3 nucleotides: TGTGCCAGCAGCCAAGACCCTAGACAGCCCTTCTATTCTTGCACCTTC.

About this clonotype itself: A much larger clone sits a single nucleotide away, making a read error possible. This rearrangement joins TRBV11-3 to TRBJ1-2, with D uncertain. CDR3 size: 17 residues. The ends were cut back, 5 bases at V and 4 bases at J, with 23 bases in the middle. Germline assignment: CDR1 SGHNT and CDR2 YENEEA. This CDR3 is CASSDLANLGKTYGYTF. Written as DNA, the CDR3 is TGTGCCAGCAGCGATCTGGCCAATCTCGGAAAGACCTATGGCTACACCTTC.

This clonotype has at least ten counts. CDR3 DNA: TGTGCCAGCAGTTACTCGATCGGGGGGGACAACTATGGCTACACCTTC. It encodes CASSYSIGGDNYGYTF. This sequence joins TRBV6-5 and TRBJ1-2, with D possibly matching TRBD1 (5 bases). The V end lost 0 bases, the J end lost 2 bases, and 13 bases lay between the germline ends. The CDR3 covers 16 residues. Germline V CDR1 and CDR2: MNHEY, SVGAGI.

As regards this clonotype: A much more abundant neighbour one base away suggests this may be a read error. The chain combines TRBV12-3 or TRBV12-4 with TRBJ1-2; D ambiguous. Deletions cut 5 bases from V and 4 bases from J, with 23 bases between. The CDR3 length is 17 residues. The DNA for the CDR3 is TGTGCCAGCAGTAGATTAAACGCAGCAGGAAAGACCTATGGCTACACCTTC. Protein sequence: CASSRLNAAGKTYGYTF.

A remark on this clonotype: It may be a read error: a sequence one base away is much more abundant. V usage is TRBV3-1 and J usage is TRBJ1-1, with no clear D. Between the trimmed V and J ends, which lost 5 bases and 4 bases, there was a span of 23 bases. Germline V lookup: CDR1 LGHDT, CDR2 YNNKEL (reference sequence). The CDR3 is 17 residues long. The CDR3 spells CASSTRRPISIRTEAFF. In DNA, the CDR3 is TGTGCCAGCAGCACGCGCCGTCCCATTTCAATTCGCACTGAAGCTTTCTTT. Looking up the rest from reference TRBV3-1 and TRBJ1-1 gives the full variable domain: DTAVSQTPKYLVTQMGNDKSIKCEQNLGHDTMYWYKQDSKKFLKIMFSYNNKELIINETVPNRFSPKSPDKAHLNLHINSLELGDSAVYFCASSTRRPISIRTEAFFGQGTRLTVV.

Many counts were recorded for this clonotype. V and J are TRBV11-3 and TRBJ1-2; D is undetermined. Trimming took off 4 bases at V and 4 bases at J, with 22 bases between the two ends. CDR3 length: 17 residues. Germline assignment: CDR1 SGHNT and CDR2 YENEEA. CDR3 DNA: TGTGCCAGCAGCTCGCCATTCGATCTCGGAAAGACCTATGGCTACACCTTC. It specifies CASSSPFDLGKTYGYTF.

Details on this clonotype: A much larger clone differs by one base, so this may be a read error. V and J are TRBV7-9 and TRBJ2-5; tentatively, D is TRBD1 (5 bases). This CDR3 is 14 amino acids long. V lost 2 bases and J 5 bases, leaving 12 bases between the germline ends. CDR1 and CDR2 from the germline V gene are SEHNR and FQNEAQ (reference sequence). The CDR3 protein is CASSLLGRGETQYF. In DNA form, the CDR3 reads TGTGCCAGCAGCTTACTGGGGCGTGGGGAGACCCAGTACTTC.

This clonotype came up many times. The chain recombines TRBV21-1 with TRBJ2-3. TRBV21-1 is annotated as a pseudogene. The CDR3 length is 17 residues. The CDR3 bases are TGTGCCAGCAGGCTAACAGTAGCTACAGTCATGCAAGATACGCAGTATTTT. Encoded protein: CASRLTVATVMQDTQYF.

There are many counts of this clonotype. This rearrangement joins TRBV5-4 to TRBJ2-3; no reliable D call. The CDR3 spans 13 residues. Germline V lookup: CDR1 SGHNT, CDR2 YYREEE (reference sequence). The V gene lost 0 bases and the J gene lost 3 bases, with 5 bases spanning the gap. CDR3 protein: CASSLVGTDTQYF. As DNA, the CDR3 is TGTGCCAGCAGCTTGGTAGGGACAGATACGCAGTATTTT.

In regard to this clonotype: This could be a read error, since a much larger clone is one nucleotide away. This sequence joins TRBV28 and TRBJ2-1, with 11 bases lining up with TRBD2. CDR1 is MDHEN and CDR2 is SYDVKM in the germline V gene. This CDR3 region has 17 residues. Germline trimming cut 6 bases from V and 7 bases from J; bases unmatched to any gene: 14. CDR3 protein: CASSRTSGPKSKNEQFF. The CDR3 DNA follows: TGTGCCAGCAGCCGGACTAGCGGGCCTAAGTCTAAGAATGAGCAGTTCTTC.

As for this clonotype: Since a much larger clone is just one base distant, this may be a read error. Written as DNA, the CDR3 is TGCGCCAGCAGCCAGTGGGACAGGTTAAGAGCTAACTATGGCTACACCTTC. Translation gives CASSQWDRLRANYGYTF. The chain carries TRBV4-1 and TRBJ1-2; 8 nucleotides line up with TRBD1. The CDR3 extends over 17 amino acids. In germline, CDR1 is MGHRA, CDR2 YSYEKL. The V gene end was trimmed by 3 bases and the J gene end by 0 bases; junction bases not matched to a gene: 9.

To note about this clonotype: This could be a read error, since a much larger clone is one nucleotide away. V gene TRBV4-3 combines with J gene TRBJ1-2; unclear D gene. V lost 3 bases, J lost 4 bases, and 21 bases lay in between. The germline V gene has CDR1 LGHNA and CDR2 YSLEER. The CDR3 consists of 17 residues. The CDR3 DNA reads as TGCGCCAGCAGCCACAACCTAGGACGTCGAAAGGCCTATGGCTACACCTTC. Protein sequence: CASSHNLGRRKAYGYTF.

This clonotype was counted ten times or more. This chain links TRBV5-5 with TRBJ1-2, with no clear D. CDR1 and CDR2 from the germline V gene are SGHKS and YYEKEE (reference sequence). The CDR3 has 16 residues. The V end was cut by 7 bases, the J end by 4 bases, with 23 bases between. DNA of the CDR3: TGTGCCAGCCCTGTGGGTGTCTCGCGAAAGACCTATGGCTACACCTTC. This gives the protein CASPVGVSRKTYGYTF.

This clonotype was seen many times. The rearrangement links TRBV7-8 to TRBJ1-2; D call uncertain. CDR3 length: 14 residues. V lost 5 bases and J 5 bases, leaving 15 bases between the germline ends. Per germline, CDR1 SGHVS and CDR2 FQNEAQ. CDR3 loop: CASSPAPAVYGYTF. Written as DNA, the CDR3 is TGTGCCAGCAGCCCAGCCCCAGCAGTTTATGGCTACACCTTC.

The chain is built from TRBV29-1 and TRBJ1-2; D is ambiguous. CDR3 length: 16 residues. V shed 4 bases and J shed 4 bases, with 22 bases lying between them. The V gene's germline CDR1 is SQVTM and CDR2 ANQGSEA. CDR3 coding DNA: TGCAGCGTTGTATCGAAACTAGCATGGAAGACCTATGGCTACACCTTC. Residues: CSVVSKLAWKTYGYTF.